This T cell receptor beta chain emerged from a study of T-cell memory formation after mild COVID-19. This clonotype was seen only once. TCRdb redid the calling of the 5' RACE reads with MiXCR, one entry per CDR3 protein. The table includes around 200,000 distinct CDR3 sequences, about 21% detected once. V shed 5 bases, J shed 8 bases, and the junction held 9 bases outside the gene matches. The CDR3 runs 15 residues. The receptor's source is an adult woman who had mild COVID-19 (a few samples of this study predate the infection). Cell type and time point are not known. The source material was PBMCs or a T cell subset sorted from them (not recorded which). The V call is TRBV12-3 or TRBV12-4, the J call TRBJ1-4; TRBD1 aligns across 9 bases. CDR3 nucleotide sequence: TGTGCCAGCAGTGGATGGGGACAGGGTCGGGAAAAACTGTTTTTT. It translates to CASSGWGQGREKLFF.